The 20 T cell receptor beta chains below were found in one sample sequenced in a study of T cell responses to AZD1222 COVID-19 vaccine. Here immunoSEQ multiplex PCR was the method, and the copy in TCRdb shows in-frame clones only, minus some. The sample shows some 100,000 clones, nearly 95% of them seen only once. The sequencing here drew on peripheral blood, taken on day 0 of AZD1222 vaccination. Every receptor here comes from an adult in good health.

The chain couples TRBV2 to TRBJ1-1; D is ambiguous. Germline CDR1 SNHLY, CDR2 FYNNEI. Trimming shortened V by 10 bases and J by 0 bases, and 21 bases separated the two germline ends. The CDR3 has 16 amino acids. CDR3 bases: TGTGCCACCCGGCAGCGGCGCGGCTACATGAACACTGAAGCTTTCTTT. Protein sequence: CATRQRRGYMNTEAFF.

V and J are TRBV13 and TRBJ2-3; 10 positions agree with TRBD2. Unmatched junction bases numbered 5, after V lost 5 bases and J lost 3 bases. Germline V gives CDR1 PRHDT, CDR2 FYEKMQ (reference sequence). This CDR3 has 15 residues. The CDR3 is CASSTRLAGTDTQYF. The CDR3 DNA follows: TGTGCCAGCAGCACCAGACTAGCGGGTACAGATACGCAGTATTTT.

This chain joins TRBV7-9 and TRBJ2-7, with 8 positions matching TRBD1. V trimming: 6 bases; J trimming: 0 bases; junction bases outside the gene matches: 4. Germline V gene data show CDR1 as SEHNR and CDR2 as FQNEAQ (reference sequence). The CDR3 spans 14 residues. The CDR3 DNA is TGTGCCAGCAGAGGAGACAGGGGCTCCTACGAGCAGTACTTC. Translating gives CASRGDRGSYEQYF. Supplemented by reference TRBV7-9 and TRBJ2-7, the full variable domain reads DTGVSQNPRHKITKRGQNVTFRCDPISEHNRLYWYRQTLGQGPEFLTYFQNEAQLEKSRLLSDRFSAERPKGSFSTLEIQRTEQGDSAMYLCASRGDRGSYEQYFGPGTRLTVT.

The rearrangement joins TRBV4-1 to TRBJ1-4; possible D gene TRBD1, 5 bases. This CDR3 region has 15 residues. Trimming removed 4 bases from V and 7 bases from J, with 16 bases in between. Germline loops: CDR1 MGHRA, CDR2 YSYEKL. The DNA for the CDR3 is TGCGCCAGCAGCCTTGGCCGGGGACGTGGTGAAAAACTGTTTTTT. Its translation: CASSLGRGRGEKLFF.

This sequence joins TRBV12-3 or TRBV12-4 and TRBJ1-3; D ambiguous. The CDR3 is 13 residues long. Trimming took off 6 bases at V and 4 bases at J, with 10 bases between the two ends. CDR3 in DNA: TGTGCCAGCAGGGTCGGTGGGGGAAACACCATATATTTT. This codes for CASRVGGGNTIYF.

This chain connects TRBV14 to TRBJ2-1, with D maybe TRBD2 (5 bases). The CDR3 covers 13 residues. V was clipped by 0 bases and J by 8 bases, with 8 bases between them. Germline lookup yields CDR1 SGHDN and CDR2 FVKESK. CDR3 nucleotide sequence: TGTGCCAGCAGCCAAGATGCGAGGGATGAGCAGTTCTTC. It yields the protein CASSQDARDEQFF.

The chain joins TRBV11-2 to TRBJ1-6, with no clear D. Trimming removed 5 bases from V and 9 bases from J, with 17 bases in between. Germline CDR1 and CDR2: SGHAT and FQNNGV. There are 15 residues in the CDR3. The CDR3 loop is CASSAVSAGSSPLHF. CDR3 DNA sequence: TGTGCCAGCAGCGCCGTCTCTGCGGGTAGTTCACCCCTCCACTTT.

This clone appeared a single time. The V call is TRBV28, the J call TRBJ1-2; D remains unclear. V lost 7 bases to trimming and J lost 8 bases, with 5 bases between them. This CDR3 is 9 amino acids long. Germline-derived CDR1 and CDR2 are MDHEN and SYDVKM. CDR3 DNA: TGTGCCAGCAAATGGGGCTACACCTTC. It translates to CASKWGYTF.

J is TRBJ1-3 and V is TRBV4-2; D remains unclear. Germline V CDR1 and CDR2: LGHNA, YNFKEQ. CDR3 length: 18 residues. V lost 0 bases and J 0 bases, leaving 15 bases between the germline ends. CDR3 protein: CASSQDARELSSGNTIYF. The CDR3 DNA reads TGTGCCAGCAGCCAAGATGCGCGGGAGCTGAGCTCTGGAAACACCATATATTTT.

Concerning this clone: A read error may produce the germline difference seen at one junction end. The rearrangement links TRBV10-2 to TRBJ2-7; 9 bases agree with TRBD1. Germline-derived CDR1 and CDR2 are WSHSY and SAAADI. This CDR3 is built from 14 residues. The chain's CDR3 is CASIIGTGSSEQYF. CDR3 DNA: TGCGCCAGCATTATCGGGACAGGGTCCTCCGAGCAGTACTTC.

The V call is TRBV10-2, the J call TRBJ1-2, with 7 nucleotides matching TRBD1. The V gene end was trimmed by 0 bases and the J gene end by 4 bases; junction bases not matched to a gene: 11. CDR3 length equals 17 residues. Germline CDR1 is WSHSY and CDR2 is SAAADI. The CDR3 sequence: CASSESPRGQVLYGYTF. CDR3 nucleotide sequence: TGCGCCAGCAGTGAGTCCCCCCGCGGACAGGTTCTCTATGGCTACACCTTC.

The rearrangement links TRBV2 to TRBJ2-3; no reliable D call. Germline V gene lookup returns CDR1 SNHLY and CDR2 FYNNEI. This CDR3 is 13 amino acids long. With 9 bases removed from V and 4 bases from J, the gap between germline ends came to 14 bases. The CDR3 loop reads CASAAETADTQYF. DNA of the CDR3: TGTGCCAGTGCTGCGGAAACAGCAGATACGCAGTATTTT.

The J gene is TRBJ2-7, the V gene TRBV5-6, with D perhaps matching TRBD1 (6 bases). Between the trimmed V and J ends, which lost 4 bases and 0 bases, there was a span of 14 bases. This CDR3 comprises 15 residues. Germline-derived CDR1 and CDR2 are SGHDT and YYEEEE. In DNA, the CDR3 is TGTGCCAGCAGCAGGGGGACACCCAGCTCCTACGAGCAGTACTTC. Protein sequence: CASSRGTPSSYEQYF.

This rearrangement joins TRBV2 to TRBJ2-1; 10 bases fit TRBD2. The CDR3 totals 13 residues. Per germline, CDR1 SNHLY and CDR2 FYNNEI. Germline trimming cut 8 bases from V and 5 bases from J; bases unmatched to any gene: 3. The CDR3 is CASGLAGDNEQFF. CDR3 coding DNA: TGTGCCAGCGGGCTAGCGGGGGACAATGAGCAGTTCTTC.

This clone occurred once. The rearrangement uses TRBV5-1 and TRBJ1-4; D unresolved. CDR3 length equals 13 residues. Germline V CDR1 and CDR2: SGHRS, YFSETQ. The V end lost 0 bases, the J end lost 4 bases, and 4 bases lay between the germline ends. CDR3 residues: CASSLGHNEKLFF. The CDR3 DNA reads TGCGCCAGCAGCTTGGGTCATAATGAAAAACTGTTTTTT. Full variable domain (outside the CDR3, taken from reference TRBV5-1 and TRBJ1-4): KAGVTQTPRYLIKTRGQQVTLSCSPISGHRSVSWYQQTPGQGLQFLFEYFSETQRNKGNFPGRFSGRQFSNSRSEMNVSTLELGDSALYLCASSLGHNEKLFFGSGTQLSVL.

The rearrangement links TRBV28 to TRBJ1-5; no firm D call. The CDR3 has 13 residues. V was trimmed by 7 bases and J by 6 bases, leaving 13 bases between them. The germline gives CDR1 MDHEN, CDR2 SYDVKM. The CDR3 here is CASTTKRGQPQHF. CDR3 DNA: TGTGCCAGCACTACAAAAAGAGGTCAGCCCCAGCATTTT. Full variable domain (missing parts from reference TRBV28 and TRBJ1-5): DVKVTQSSRYLVKRTGEKVFLECVQDMDHENMFWYRQDPGLGLRLIYFSYDVKMKEKGDIPEGYSVSREKKERFSLILESASTNQTSMYLCASTTKRGQPQHFGDGTRLSIL.

The chain is built from TRBV7-7 and TRBJ2-5, with 13 positions matching TRBD2. Germline CDR1 and CDR2: SSHAT and FNYEAQ (reference sequence). This CDR3 is 16 amino acids long. The V gene end was trimmed by 5 bases and the J gene end by 5 bases; junction bases not matched to a gene: 8. The CDR3 sequence: CASSTGLAGAPETQYF. The CDR3, as DNA: TGTGCCAGCAGCACCGGACTAGCGGGAGCCCCCGAGACCCAGTACTTC.

The V and J genes are TRBV1 and TRBJ2-2; the table names TRBD2, a call not compared with the DNA. TRBV1 is a pseudogene locus. The CDR3 is 16 amino acids. In DNA form, the CDR3 reads TGCACCAGCAGCCATCTAAGCGGGAGGAACACCGGGGAGCTGTTTTTT. It translates to CTSSHLSGRNTGELFF.

This clone was seen more than once but under ten times. V and J are TRBV20-1 and TRBJ2-3, with TRBD2 matching 8 bases. This CDR3 spans 15 amino acids. The germline V gene encodes CDR1 DFQATT and CDR2 SNEGSKA (reference sequence). The V gene end was trimmed by 3 bases and the J gene end by 3 bases; junction bases not matched to a gene: 8. CDR3 residues: CSASPAGEGTDTQYF. CDR3 DNA sequence: TGCAGTGCTAGTCCAGCGGGAGAGGGAACAGATACGCAGTATTTT.

V and J are TRBV28 and TRBJ1-1; possible D gene TRBD1, 6 bases. CDR1 is MDHEN, CDR2 SYDVKM, per germline. The CDR3 sequence is 14 residues long. Trimming took 4 bases from V and 4 from J, leaving 13 bases between them. The CDR3 spells CASSSPGGATEAFF. The CDR3 bases are TGTGCCAGCAGTTCCCCCGGGGGGGCCACTGAAGCTTTCTTT.